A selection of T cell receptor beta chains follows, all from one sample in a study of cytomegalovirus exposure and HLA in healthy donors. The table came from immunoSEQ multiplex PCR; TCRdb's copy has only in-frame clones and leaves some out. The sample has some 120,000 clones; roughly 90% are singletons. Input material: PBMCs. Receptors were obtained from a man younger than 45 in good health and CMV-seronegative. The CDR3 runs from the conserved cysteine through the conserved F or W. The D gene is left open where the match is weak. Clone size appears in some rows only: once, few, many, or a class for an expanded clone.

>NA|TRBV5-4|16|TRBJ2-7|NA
CASSFPGRDSSYEQYF
TGTGCCAGCAGCTTTCCGGGGCGGGACAGCAGCTACGAGCAGTACTTC
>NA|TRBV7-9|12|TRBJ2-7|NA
CASSPNTYEQYF
TGTGCCAGCAGCCCCAACACCTACGAGCAGTACTTC
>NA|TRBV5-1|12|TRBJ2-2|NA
CASSQGSGELFF
TGCGCCAGCAGCCAGGGTTCCGGGGAGCTGTTTTTT
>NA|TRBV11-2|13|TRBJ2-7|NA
CASRWPGTYEQYF
TGTGCCAGCAGATGGCCAGGGACCTACGAGCAGTACTTC
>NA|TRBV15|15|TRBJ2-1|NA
CATSRAGQRYNEQFF
TGTGCCACCAGCAGAGCAGGGCAAAGGTACAATGAGCAGTTCTTC
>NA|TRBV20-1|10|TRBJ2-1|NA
CSATNNEQFF
TGCAGTGCTACTAACAATGAGCAGTTCTTC
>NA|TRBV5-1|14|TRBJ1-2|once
CASSLIGDNYGYTF
TGCGCCAGCAGCTTGATCGGGGATAACTATGGCTACACCTTC
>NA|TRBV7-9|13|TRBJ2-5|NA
CASSSRGRETQYF
TGTGCCAGCAGCTCCAGGGGACGAGAGACCCAGTACTTC
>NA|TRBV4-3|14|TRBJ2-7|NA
CASSSARTLGEQYF
TGCGCCAGCAGTAGCGCTCGGACCCTGGGGGAGCAGTACTTC
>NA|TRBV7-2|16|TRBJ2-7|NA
CASSLERLAGPYEQYF
TGTGCCAGCAGCTTAGAAAGGCTCGCGGGTCCCTACGAGCAGTACTTC
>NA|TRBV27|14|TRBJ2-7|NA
CASSYQGGPYEQYF
TGTGCCAGCAGTTACCAGGGGGGTCCCTACGAGCAGTACTTC
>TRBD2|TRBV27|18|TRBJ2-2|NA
CASSLRYSGGASTGELFF
TGTGCCAGCAGTTTGCGCTATAGCGGGGGGGCTTCCACCGGGGAGCTGTTTTTT
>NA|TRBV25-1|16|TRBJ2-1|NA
CASSGWTGSSYNEQFF
TGTGCCAGCAGTGGTTGGACGGGGAGCTCCTACAATGAGCAGTTCTTC
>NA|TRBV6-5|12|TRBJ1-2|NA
CASTENRDSYTF
TGTGCCAGCACCGAGAACAGGGATAGCTACACCTTC
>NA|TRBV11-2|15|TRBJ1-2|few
CASSLSPTETAGYTF
TGTGCCAGCAGCTTATCGCCGACAGAAACGGCTGGCTACACCTTC
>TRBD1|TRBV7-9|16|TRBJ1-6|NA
CASSTLGQSYNSPLHF
TGTGCCAGCAGCACCTTGGGACAGTCCTATAATTCACCCCTCCACTTT
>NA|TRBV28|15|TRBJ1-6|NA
CASSYAAGGNSPLHF
TGTGCCAGCAGTTATGCAGCCGGGGGGAATTCACCCCTCCACTTT
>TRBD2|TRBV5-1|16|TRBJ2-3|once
CASSSNSGGATDTQYF
TGCGCCAGCAGCTCCAATAGCGGGGGGGCAACAGATACGCAGTATTTT
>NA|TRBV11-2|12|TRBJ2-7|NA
CASSWGAYEQYF
TGTGCCAGCAGCTGGGGGGCCTACGAGCAGTACTTC
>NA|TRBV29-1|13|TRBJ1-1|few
CSVDGQTNTEAFF
TGCAGCGTTGATGGACAGACGAACACTGAAGCTTTCTTT
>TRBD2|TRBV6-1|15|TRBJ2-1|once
CASKQQASGGHEQFF
TGTGCCAGCAAACAACAGGCTAGCGGGGGTCATGAGCAGTTCTTC
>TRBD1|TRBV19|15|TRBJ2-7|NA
CASSTRQGGLYEQYF
TGTGCCAGTAGTACCCGACAGGGTGGGCTCTACGAGCAGTACTTC
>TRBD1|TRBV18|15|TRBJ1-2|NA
CASSPETGTNYGYTF
TGTGCCAGCTCACCAGAGACAGGGACTAACTATGGCTACACCTTC
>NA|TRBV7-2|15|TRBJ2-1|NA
CASSFQGRIYNEQFF
TGTGCCAGCAGCTTTCAGGGGCGGATCTACAATGAGCAGTTCTTC
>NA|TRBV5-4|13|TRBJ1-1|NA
CASSLDRLAEAFF
TGTGCCAGCAGCCTTGACAGGCTGGCTGAAGCTTTCTTT
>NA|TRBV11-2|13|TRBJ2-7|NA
CASSQAMGSEQYF
TGTGCCAGCAGCCAGGCAATGGGTTCCGAGCAGTACTTC
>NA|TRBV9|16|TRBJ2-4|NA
CASSTSPGGAKNIQYF
TGTGCCAGCAGCACAAGTCCCGGGGGAGCCAAAAACATTCAGTACTTC
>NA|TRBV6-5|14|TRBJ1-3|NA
CASSYTGSGNTIYF
TGTGCCAGCAGTTACACCGGTTCTGGAAACACCATATATTTT
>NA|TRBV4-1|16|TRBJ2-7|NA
CASSQVGRRVSYEQYF
TGCGCCAGCAGCCAAGTCGGCCGCCGGGTCTCCTACGAGCAGTACTTC
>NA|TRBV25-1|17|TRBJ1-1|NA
CASSVGRLRGANTEAFF
TGTGCCAGCAGTGTGGGGAGACTGCGGGGGGCGAACACTGAAGCTTTCTTT
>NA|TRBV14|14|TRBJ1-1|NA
CASSPGTPNTEAFF
TGTGCCAGCAGCCCCGGGACACCCAACACTGAAGCTTTCTTT
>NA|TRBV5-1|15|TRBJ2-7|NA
CASSLAQVLSYEQYF
TGCGCCAGCAGCTTGGCCCAGGTGCTTTCCTACGAGCAGTACTTC
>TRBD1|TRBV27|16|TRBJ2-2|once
CASSDWTGSNTGELFF
TGTGCCAGCAGTGACTGGACAGGGAGTAACACCGGGGAGCTGTTTTTT
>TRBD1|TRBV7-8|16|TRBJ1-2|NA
CASSATGIGANYGYTF
TGTGCCAGCAGCGCGACAGGGATAGGGGCTAACTATGGCTACACCTTC
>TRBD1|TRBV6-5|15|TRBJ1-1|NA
CASRPDRARNTEAFF
TGTGCCAGCAGACCCGACAGGGCCCGAAACACTGAAGCTTTCTTT
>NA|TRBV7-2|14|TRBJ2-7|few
CASQRDRRDYEQYF
TGTGCCAGCCAGCGGGACAGGCGGGACTACGAGCAGTACTTC
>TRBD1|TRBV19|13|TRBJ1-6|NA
CASTGQGFSPLHF
TGTGCCAGTACGGGACAGGGTTTTTCACCCCTCCACTTT